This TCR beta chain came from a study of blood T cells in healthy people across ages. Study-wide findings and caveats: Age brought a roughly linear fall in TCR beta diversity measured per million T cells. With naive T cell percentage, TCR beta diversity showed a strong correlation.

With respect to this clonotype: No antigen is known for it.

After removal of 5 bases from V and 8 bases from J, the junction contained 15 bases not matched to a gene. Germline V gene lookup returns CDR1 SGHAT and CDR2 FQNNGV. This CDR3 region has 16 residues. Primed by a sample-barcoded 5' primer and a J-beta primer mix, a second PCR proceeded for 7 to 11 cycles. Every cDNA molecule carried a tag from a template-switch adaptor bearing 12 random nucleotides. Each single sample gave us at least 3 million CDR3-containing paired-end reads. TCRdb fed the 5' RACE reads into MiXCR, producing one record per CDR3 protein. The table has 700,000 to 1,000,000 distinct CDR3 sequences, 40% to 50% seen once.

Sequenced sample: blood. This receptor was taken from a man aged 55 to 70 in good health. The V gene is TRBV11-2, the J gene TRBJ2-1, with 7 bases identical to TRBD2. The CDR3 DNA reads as TGTGCCAGCAGCCCCTCCGGACGAGCGGGGAGGGATGAGCAGTTCTTC. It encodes CASSPSGRAGRDEQFF.